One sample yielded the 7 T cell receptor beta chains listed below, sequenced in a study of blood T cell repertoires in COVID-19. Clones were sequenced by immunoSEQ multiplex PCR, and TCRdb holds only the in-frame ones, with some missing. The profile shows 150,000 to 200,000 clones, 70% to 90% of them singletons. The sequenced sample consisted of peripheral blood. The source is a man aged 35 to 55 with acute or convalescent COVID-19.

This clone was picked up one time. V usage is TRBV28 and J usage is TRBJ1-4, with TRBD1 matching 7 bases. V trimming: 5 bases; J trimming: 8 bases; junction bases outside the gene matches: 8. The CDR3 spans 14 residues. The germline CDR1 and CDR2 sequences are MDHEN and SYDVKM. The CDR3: CASSPYRGSEKLFF. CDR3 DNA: TGTGCCAGCAGTCCATACAGGGGTAGCGAAAAACTGTTTTTT.

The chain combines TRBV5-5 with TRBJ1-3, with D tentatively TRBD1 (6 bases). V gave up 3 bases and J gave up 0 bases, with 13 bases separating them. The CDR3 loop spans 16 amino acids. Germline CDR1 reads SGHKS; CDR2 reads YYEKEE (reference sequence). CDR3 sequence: CASSSWDISSGNTIYF. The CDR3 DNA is TGTGCCAGCAGCTCATGGGACATCAGCTCTGGAAACACCATATATTTT.

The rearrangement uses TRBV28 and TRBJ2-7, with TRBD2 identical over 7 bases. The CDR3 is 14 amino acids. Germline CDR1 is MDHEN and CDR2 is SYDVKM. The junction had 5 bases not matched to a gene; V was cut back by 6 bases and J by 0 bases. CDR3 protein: CASSRAGSSYEQYF. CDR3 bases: TGTGCCAGCAGCCGAGCGGGGAGCTCCTACGAGCAGTACTTC.

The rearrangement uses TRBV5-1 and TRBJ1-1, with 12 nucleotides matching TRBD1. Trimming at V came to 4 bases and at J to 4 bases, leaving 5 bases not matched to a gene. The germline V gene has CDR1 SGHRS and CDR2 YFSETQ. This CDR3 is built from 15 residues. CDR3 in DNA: TGCGCCAGCAGCGGCGGGACAGGGGGCTTCACTGAAGCTTTCTTT. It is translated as CASSGGTGGFTEAFF.

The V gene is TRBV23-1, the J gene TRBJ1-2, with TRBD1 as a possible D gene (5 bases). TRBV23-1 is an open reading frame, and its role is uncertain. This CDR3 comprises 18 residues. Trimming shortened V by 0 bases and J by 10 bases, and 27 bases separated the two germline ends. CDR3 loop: CASSQSVVGGVELVDYTF. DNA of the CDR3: TGCGCCAGCAGTCAATCGGTTGTGGGGGGGGTGGAATTGGTTGACTACACCTTC.

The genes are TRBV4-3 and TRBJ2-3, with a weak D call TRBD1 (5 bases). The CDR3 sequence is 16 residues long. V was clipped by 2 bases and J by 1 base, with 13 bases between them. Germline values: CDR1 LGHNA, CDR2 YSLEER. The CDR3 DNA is TGCGCCAGCAGCCAATACGCAGGGATTGGCACAGATACGCAGTATTTT. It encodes CASSQYAGIGTDTQYF.

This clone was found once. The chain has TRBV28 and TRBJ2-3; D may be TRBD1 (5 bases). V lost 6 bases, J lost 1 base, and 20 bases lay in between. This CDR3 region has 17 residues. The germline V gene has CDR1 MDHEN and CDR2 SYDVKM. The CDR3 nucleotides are TGTGCCAGCAGGCCATCGGCTGGGGCTGGAGGCACAGATACGCAGTATTTT. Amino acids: CASRPSAGAGGTDTQYF.